One sample yielded the 25 T cell receptor beta chains listed below, sequenced in a study of blood T cells in healthy people across ages. Combining a sample-barcoded 5' primer with a J-beta primer mix, a second PCR ran for about 7 to 11 cycles. TCRdb re-analysed the 5' RACE reads in MiXCR, keeping a single row per CDR3 protein. The sample contains 1,300,000 or so distinct CDR3 sequences, 45% to 70% of which appear only once. Specimen: blood. Receptor source: a young man in good health.

This clonotype was recorded many times. A junction end diverges from the germline sequence, so it may reflect a read error. The chain has TRBV4-2 and TRBJ2-1, with a tentative D call TRBD1 (6 bases). The CDR3 is made up of 12 amino acids. Germline CDR1 is LGHNA and CDR2 is YNFKEQ. DNA of the CDR3: TGCGCCAGCAGCCAAGGGGGATACGAGCAGTTCTTC. Its translation: CASSQGGYEQFF.

This clonotype was observed a few times. The chain links TRBV11-2 to TRBJ2-5, with 8 bases lining up with TRBD2. The length of the CDR3 is 14 residues. Per germline, CDR1 SGHAT and CDR2 FQNNGV. V shed 3 bases, J shed 5 bases, and the junction held 5 bases outside the gene matches. For the CDR3, the DNA is TGTGCCAGCAGCTTCGGCGGGGGGTTGGAGACCCAGTACTTC. It translates to CASSFGGGLETQYF.

The sample holds one count of this clonotype. The chain uses TRBV2 and TRBJ2-1, with 10 bases aligning to TRBD2. Germline trimming cut 3 bases from V and 4 bases from J; bases unmatched to any gene: 6. This CDR3 spans 16 amino acids. Germline lookup yields CDR1 SNHLY and CDR2 FYNNEI. The CDR3, as DNA: TGTGCCAGCAGTGATGTTTTAGCGGGAGGTTACAATGAGCAGTTCTTC. This translates into CASSDVLAGGYNEQFF.

This clonotype was seen once. The chain employs TRBV7-9 and TRBJ2-1; the D is unclear. V was cut by 5 bases and J by 1 base, with 15 bases left in between. This CDR3 contains 16 residues. Germline V gene data show CDR1 as SEHNR and CDR2 as FQNEAQ (reference sequence). The chain's CDR3 is CASSPTGWRSYNEQFF. CDR3 nucleotide sequence: TGTGCCAGCAGCCCGACCGGCTGGCGATCCTACAATGAGCAGTTCTTC.

This clonotype was seen more than once but under ten times. The gene calls are TRBV6-6 and TRBJ1-2; 8 bases map to TRBD1. This CDR3 contains 15 residues. Trimming cost V 7 bases and J 1 base; bases outside gene matches: 8. Germline V CDR1 and CDR2: MNHNY, SVGAGI (reference sequence). The CDR3 DNA reads TGTGCCAGCACCGCTGGGACAGGACTTAACTATGGCTACACCTTC. It encodes CASTAGTGLNYGYTF.

This clonotype was observed a single time. V and J are TRBV12-3 or TRBV12-4 and TRBJ1-2; 9 bases agree with TRBD1. Unmatched junction bases numbered 5, after V lost 2 bases and J lost 7 bases. There are 14 residues in the CDR3. CDR3 protein: CASSLWGQGLGYTF. DNA for the CDR3: TGTGCCAGCAGTTTATGGGGACAGGGACTTGGCTACACCTTC.

The chain couples TRBV10-3 to TRBJ2-1, with D perhaps matching TRBD2 (5 bases). Trimming cost V 3 bases and J 6 bases, with 12 bases left between them. This CDR3 region has 14 residues. Germline V gene data show CDR1 as ENHRY and CDR2 as SYGVKD. The CDR3 loop is CAISDRTQINEQFF. In nucleotides, the CDR3 is TGTGCCATCAGTGACCGGACTCAGATCAATGAGCAGTTCTTC.

This clonotype was counted a few times. The V call is TRBV7-2, the J call TRBJ1-2; no clear D. Germline V gives CDR1 SGHTA, CDR2 FQGNSA. V shed 3 bases and J shed 6 bases, with 17 bases lying between them. The CDR3 consists of 15 residues. CDR3 loop: CASSLFARRVDGYTF. CDR3 bases: TGTGCCAGCAGCTTGTTCGCCCGGAGAGTCGATGGCTACACCTTC.

This clonotype was recorded a few times. The chain carries TRBV7-2 and TRBJ2-7; TRBD1 might be the D (7 bases). The CDR3 sequence is 13 residues long. Germline CDR1 reads SGHTA; CDR2 reads FQGNSA. This CDR3 is CAIRGASSYEQYF. The CDR3 nucleotides read TGTGCAATCAGGGGGGCCTCCTCCTACGAGCAGTACTTC.

The chain joins TRBV7-9 to TRBJ2-1; TRBD2 matches at 8 bases. The V segment lost 1 base and the J segment 1 base; nucleotides outside the gene matches: 3. The CDR3 loop spans 16 amino acids. Germline-derived CDR1 and CDR2 are SEHNR and FQNEAQ (reference sequence). The CDR3 protein is CASSLVGGRSYNEQFF. CDR3 nucleotides: TGTGCCAGCAGCTTAGTCGGCGGGAGGTCCTACAATGAGCAGTTCTTC.

CDR3 sequence reads: CASGAHGVDEQFF. The CDR3 DNA reads as TGTGCCAGCGGCGCCCATGGGGTGGATGAGCAGTTCTTC. The genes are TRBV11-1 and TRBJ2-1; D is unresolved. V was clipped by 8 bases and J by 8 bases, with 16 bases between them. Germline CDR1 SGHAT, CDR2 FQDESV (reference sequence). The length of the CDR3 is 13 residues.

The gene calls are TRBV30 and TRBJ1-2; D gene uncertain. V lost 0 bases and J 1 base, leaving 12 bases between the germline ends. CDR3 length equals 15 residues. The V gene's germline CDR1 is GTSNPN and CDR2 SVGIG (reference sequence). CDR3 sequence (DNA): TGTGCCTGGAGTGTACAAGCACAGAATAACTATGGCTACACCTTC. It specifies CAWSVQAQNNYGYTF.

The table lists this clonotype with a few counts. The chain has TRBV7-9 and TRBJ2-7; 7 nucleotides match TRBD2. CDR3 length: 17 amino acids. Trimming cost V 5 bases and J 0 bases; bases outside gene matches: 13. Germline loops: CDR1 SEHNR, CDR2 FQNEAQ (reference sequence). This chain's CDR3 is CASSHFPQRGDSYEQYF. The CDR3 DNA sequence: TGTGCCAGCAGCCATTTCCCCCAGCGGGGCGACTCCTACGAGCAGTACTTC.

This rearrangement joins TRBV7-8 to TRBJ2-5, with 12 positions matching TRBD1. Looked up from germline, CDR1 is SGHVS and CDR2 is FQNEAQ. J gave up 11 bases and V 8 bases, and 15 bases lay outside the gene matches. CDR3 length: 15 amino acids. CDR3 loop: CASSPAGQGAGEQYF. CDR3 nucleotides: TGTGCCAGCTCACCAGCGGGACAGGGGGCAGGGGAGCAGTACTTC.

The table lists this clonotype with a few counts. The J gene is TRBJ1-4, the V gene TRBV30; D is uncertain. The CDR3 loop spans 15 amino acids. The germline CDR1 and CDR2 sequences are GTSNPN and SVGIG (reference sequence). With 0 bases removed from V and 0 bases from J, the gap between germline ends came to 8 bases. CDR3 amino acids: CAWSVQTPTNEKLFF. The CDR3 DNA reads TGTGCCTGGAGTGTACAGACCCCAACTAATGAAAAACTGTTTTTT. Supplemented by reference TRBV30 and TRBJ1-4, the full variable domain reads SQTIHQWPATLVQPVGSPLSLECTVEGTSNPNLYWYRQAAGRGLQLLFYSVGIGQISSEVPQNLSASRPQDRQFILSSKKLLLSDSGFYLCAWSVQTPTNEKLFFGSGTQLSVL.

The genes are TRBV19 and TRBJ2-6; no reliable D call. Trimming took 0 bases from V and 3 from J, leaving 6 bases between them. The V gene's germline CDR1 is LNHDA and CDR2 SQIVND (reference sequence). This CDR3 has 15 amino acids. Written as DNA, the CDR3 is TGTGCCAGTAGTATAGAGGGTGGTGGGGCCAACGTCCTGACTTTC. Its protein is CASSIEGGGANVLTF.

The V call is TRBV5-6, the J call TRBJ2-1, with D possibly being TRBD1 or TRBD2 (7 bases each). The CDR3 totals 15 residues. Germline assignment: CDR1 SGHDT and CDR2 YYEEEE. V gave up 3 bases and J gave up 7 bases, with 17 bases separating them. Written as DNA, the CDR3 is TGTGCCAGCAGCTGGGGGAGGGGGCTTCGGAATGAGCAGTTCTTC. Translation: CASSWGRGLRNEQFF.

The CDR3 reads CASSPWAGANVLTF. CDR3 in DNA: TGTGCCAGCAGCCCCTGGGCGGGGGCCAACGTCCTGACTTTC. V is TRBV3-1 and J is TRBJ2-6; D unclear. The ends were cut back, 4 bases at V and 4 bases at J, with 8 bases in the middle. CDR3 size: 14 residues. In germline, CDR1 is LGHDT, CDR2 YNNKEL (reference sequence). Filled out from reference TRBV3-1 and TRBJ2-6, the complete variable domain reads DTAVSQTPKYLVTQMGNDKSIKCEQNLGHDTMYWYKQDSKKFLKIMFSYNNKELIINETVPNRFSPKSPDKAHLNLHINSLELGDSAVYFCASSPWAGANVLTFGAGSRLTVL.

The rearrangement uses TRBV9 and TRBJ1-1; D may be TRBD1 (5 bases). The CDR3 consists of 13 residues. Germline V lookup: CDR1 SGDLS, CDR2 YYNGEE. Trimming shortened V by 0 bases and J by 7 bases, and 10 bases separated the two germline ends. CDR3 sequence: CASSVVTDYEAFF. CDR3 DNA sequence: TGTGCCAGCAGCGTAGTGACAGATTATGAAGCTTTCTTT.

The chain carries TRBV9 and TRBJ2-7; D remains ambiguous. The CDR3 extends over 14 amino acids. Trimming cost V 0 bases and J 2 bases, with 9 bases left between them. CDR1 is SGDLS and CDR2 is YYNGEE in the germline V gene. The CDR3 sequence is CASSVGARTYEQYF. The CDR3 region has the DNA TGTGCCAGCAGCGTAGGGGCTAGGACCTACGAGCAGTACTTC.

This sequence joins TRBV30 and TRBJ1-1, with D unclear. Trimming removed 0 bases at V and 11 bases at J, with 19 bases between. Per germline, CDR1 GTSNPN and CDR2 SVGIG (reference sequence). This CDR3 contains 14 residues. The chain's CDR3 is CAWSVGAAGISAFF. CDR3 nucleotides: TGTGCCTGGAGTGTAGGAGCGGCAGGTATTTCGGCTTTCTTT.

This clonotype appeared a few times. The rearrangement uses TRBV20-1 and TRBJ2-7, with D tentatively TRBD2 (5 bases). Germline loops: CDR1 DFQATT, CDR2 SNEGSKA (reference sequence). This CDR3 spans 13 amino acids. The CDR3 sequence: CSARTGNSYEQYF. CDR3 coding DNA: TGCAGCGCACGCACGGGGAACTCCTACGAGCAGTACTTC.

This clonotype was detected only once. The V call is TRBV11-2, the J call TRBJ2-1; perhaps TRBD2 as D (7 bases). The V end was cut by 1 base, the J end by 5 bases, with 18 bases between. The CDR3 sequence is 17 residues long. CDR1 is SGHAT and CDR2 is FQNNGV in the germline V gene. The CDR3 DNA follows: TGTGCCAGCAGCTTAGGATCACGGGGGGCGGACAACAATGAGCAGTTCTTC. This sequence encodes CASSLGSRGADNNEQFF.

CDR3 sequence (DNA): TGCGCCAGCAGCCATAACACAGGGGAGGCTTTCTTT. Translation: CASSHNTGEAFF. The chain recombines TRBV4-1 with TRBJ1-1; 7 bases map to TRBD1. The CDR3 sequence is 12 residues long. CDR1 MGHRA and CDR2 YSYEKL come from the germline V gene. J was trimmed by 11 bases and V by 3 bases; bases with no gene match: 6.

CDR3 protein: CASSFGSQNTEAFF. In nucleotides, the CDR3 is TGCGCCAGCAGCTTTGGGTCACAGAACACTGAAGCTTTCTTT. The J gene is TRBJ1-1, the V gene TRBV5-1; D gene unclear. The V gene lost 2 bases and the J gene lost 1 base, with 9 bases spanning the gap. This CDR3 is 14 amino acids long. The germline CDR1 and CDR2 sequences are SGHRS and YFSETQ.